This passage covers 30 T cell receptor beta chains from one sample sequenced in a study of cytomegalovirus exposure and HLA in healthy donors. Primers: 60 Vbeta forward and 13 Jbeta reverse. Measured with immunoSEQ multiplex PCR; TCRdb has only the in-frame clones, and not every one. The sample carries about 140,000 clones, 70% to 85% recorded once. What was sequenced was PBMCs. The receptors here all came from a man between 35 and 55 years old in good health and CMV-seropositive.

The genes are TRBV11-2 and TRBJ2-6; possibly TRBD2 for D (6 bases). This CDR3 is 17 amino acids long. Germline assignment: CDR1 SGHAT and CDR2 FQNNGV. The ends were cut back, 5 bases at V and 0 bases at J, with 14 bases in the middle. The CDR3 DNA reads as TGTGCCAGCAGCCCACAGGAGGGATTCTCTGGGGCCAACGTCCTGACTTTC. Translating it yields CASSPQEGFSGANVLTF.

V is TRBV7-8 and J is TRBJ2-7, with TRBD1 matching 7 bases. This CDR3 comprises 13 residues. CDR1 and CDR2 (germline): SGHVS, FQNEAQ. J lost 5 bases, V lost 5 bases, and 6 bases had no gene match. For the CDR3, the DNA is TGTGCCAGCAGCAGGATACAGGGGAACGAGCAGTACTTC. Protein sequence: CASSRIQGNEQYF.

This clone occurred once. The rearrangement uses TRBV6-6 and TRBJ1-5, with D perhaps TRBD1 (5 bases). The V end lost 7 bases, the J end lost 6 bases, and 16 bases lay between the germline ends. Per the germline V gene, CDR1 is MNHNY and CDR2 is SVGAGI (reference sequence). The CDR3 loop spans 14 amino acids. DNA for the CDR3: TGTGCCAGCAATCCTCAAGGGGATGTTCAGCCCCAGCATTTT. Its protein is CASNPQGDVQPQHF.

The V gene is TRBV5-8, the J gene TRBJ1-4; TRBD1 matches 9 bases. Germline-derived CDR1 and CDR2 are SGHTS and YDEGEE. The CDR3 runs to 18 residues. Trimming took 2 bases from V and 1 from J; bases not matched to a gene: 9. CDR3 sequence reads: CASSFRTGALLTNEKLFF. The CDR3, as DNA: TGTGCCAGCAGCTTCCGGACAGGGGCTCTTCTAACTAATGAAAAACTGTTTTTT.

As concerns this clone: One junction end does not reproduce the germline sequence, and a read error may be involved. V is TRBV19 and J is TRBJ1-2; 7 positions agree with TRBD1. CDR3 length: 16 residues. Germline values: CDR1 LNHDA, CDR2 SQIVND (reference sequence). This chain's CDR3 is CASTGGHRGPIYDYTF. CDR3 nucleotides: TGTGCCAGTACAGGCGGACACAGGGGACCGATCTATGACTACACCTTC.

This chain uses TRBV7-9 with TRBJ2-7, with 7 bases that match TRBD1. The CDR3 consists of 14 residues. Germline-derived CDR1 and CDR2 are SEHNR and FQNEAQ (reference sequence). V lost 1 base to trimming and J lost 6 bases; unmatched junction nucleotides: 6. The CDR3 loop reads CASSLVGQSLEQYF. Here the CDR3 DNA reads TGTGCCAGCAGCTTAGTGGGACAGAGCCTCGAGCAGTACTTC.

The chain joins TRBV29-1 to TRBJ2-7, with 8 bases that match TRBD1. The length of the CDR3 is 14 residues. Germline CDR1 and CDR2: SQVTM and ANQGSEA. With V trimmed by 6 bases and J by 2 bases, 9 bases remained unmatched. Written as DNA, the CDR3 is TGCAGCGTCGCCGGGACAGGAGTTACCTACGAGCAGTACTTC. Encoded protein: CSVAGTGVTYEQYF.

The chain recombines TRBV20-1 with TRBJ1-2; D gene uncertain. Germline CDR1 is DFQATT and CDR2 is SNEGSKA (reference sequence). The CDR3 totals 11 residues. Trimming left V 7 bases short and J 2 bases short, with 8 bases between. CDR3 nucleotide sequence: TGCAGTGGCGACACGAACTATGGCTACACCTTC. Protein product: CSGDTNYGYTF.

The chain links TRBV9 to TRBJ2-7; D is undetermined. There are 14 residues in the CDR3. Germline assignment: CDR1 SGDLS and CDR2 YYNGEE. V was shortened by 3 bases and J by 0 bases, with 10 bases between the two germline ends. The DNA of the CDR3 is TGTGCCAGCAGCGGTATAGCCAGCTCCTACGAGCAGTACTTC. Encoded protein: CASSGIASSYEQYF. Full variable domain (missing parts from reference TRBV9 and TRBJ2-7): DSGVTQTPKHLITATGQRVTLRCSPRSGDLSVYWYQQSLDQGLQFLIQYYNGEERAKGNILERFSAQQFPDLHSELNLSSLELGDSALYFCASSGIASSYEQYFGPGTRLTVT.

The V gene is TRBV20-1, the J gene TRBJ2-7; D gene uncertain. Between the trimmed V and J ends, which lost 0 bases and 6 bases, there was a span of 6 bases. The germline CDR1 and CDR2 sequences are DFQATT and SNEGSKA (reference sequence). CDR3 length: 11 amino acids. The CDR3 spells CSARESFEQYF. CDR3 nucleotides: TGCAGTGCTAGAGAGAGCTTCGAGCAGTACTTC.

The chain carries TRBV11-2 and TRBJ2-5; the match to TRBD1 covers 9 bases. V lost 5 bases to trimming and J lost 3 bases; unmatched junction nucleotides: 16. This CDR3 comprises 18 residues. Germline V gene sequence: CDR1 SGHAT, CDR2 FQNNGV. DNA for the CDR3: TGTGCCAGCAGCCTATGGGTCGCTGGGACAGGGATAGAAGAGACCCAGTACTTC. It is translated as CASSLWVAGTGIEETQYF.

This clone was observed once. CDR3 bases: TGTGCCAGCAGTGGGGTAGCGGTCTACGAGCAGTACTTC. Amino acid sequence: CASSGVAVYEQYF. The chain couples TRBV25-1 to TRBJ2-7; a possible D gene is TRBD2 (6 bases). Per the germline V gene, CDR1 is MGHDK and CDR2 is SYGVNS. This CDR3 comprises 13 residues. Trimming removed 4 bases from V and 3 bases from J, with 10 bases in between.

The chain joins TRBV4-1 to TRBJ1-5; the D gene is possibly TRBD1 (5 bases). CDR3 length: 17 amino acids. Trimming stripped 4 bases from V and 5 bases from J, with 21 bases between. Germline-derived CDR1 and CDR2 are MGHRA and YSYEKL. The CDR3 region has the DNA TGCGCCAGCAGCCGCATGGGGCGCGGGGGATCATATCAGCCCCAGCATTTT. Its protein is CASSRMGRGGSYQPQHF.

The CDR3 nucleotides are TGTTCGAGCAAAACGGGGGGAGGGAGGAACACTGAAGCTTTCTTT. Protein: CSSKTGGGRNTEAFF. The chain has TRBV2 and TRBJ1-1, with D possibly TRBD1 on 5 matching bases. The CDR3 consists of 15 residues. The V gene's germline CDR1 is SNHLY and CDR2 FYNNEI.

The table lists this clone with a few counts. The chain is built from TRBV9 and TRBJ2-1; D is perhaps TRBD1 (6 bases). The CDR3 covers 15 residues. The V gene lost 5 bases and the J gene lost 3 bases, with 15 bases spanning the gap. In germline, CDR1 is SGDLS, CDR2 YYNGEE. The CDR3 region has the DNA TGTGCCAGCAGTCTCCAGGGGAGAGACTACAATGAGCAGTTCTTC. Its translation: CASSLQGRDYNEQFF.

The chain is built from TRBV5-1 and TRBJ2-5; 8 positions agree with TRBD2. The CDR3 is 15 residues long. The germline CDR1 and CDR2 sequences are SGHRS and YFSETQ. V lost 5 bases and J lost 5; bases outside the gene matches: 11. CDR3: CASSGPGTSGETQYF. CDR3 nucleotide sequence: TGCGCCAGCAGTGGCCCCGGGACTAGTGGTGAGACCCAGTACTTC.

Comments on this clone: The germline gene is not matched at one end of the junction; a read error may be the cause. The rearrangement joins TRBV18 to TRBJ1-5; TRBD1 is a possible D gene (5 bases). Germline loops: CDR1 KGHSH, CDR2 LQKENI. The CDR3 is made up of 14 amino acids. CDR3 bases: TGTGCCAGCTCACCAAACTGGGGCAACCAGCCCCAGCATTTT. Its translation is CASSPNWGNQPQHF.

This clone was seen only once. V gene TRBV30 combines with J gene TRBJ2-1; weak D call: TRBD2 (6 bases). The germline V gene encodes CDR1 GTSNPN and CDR2 SVGIG (reference sequence). V shed 2 bases and J shed 0 bases, with 8 bases lying between them. This CDR3 is 14 amino acids long. The CDR3 DNA reads as TGTGCCTGGAGTCCGACTAGCTCCTACAATGAGCAGTTCTTC. Encoded protein: CAWSPTSSYNEQFF.

J is TRBJ1-3 and V is TRBV11-3, with TRBD1 matching over 7 bases. This CDR3 contains 15 residues. V shed 5 bases and J 4 bases; nucleotides not matched to a gene: 8. CDR1 and CDR2 from the germline V gene are SGHNT and YENEEA. As DNA, the CDR3 is TGTGCCAGCAGCCACACGACAGGGACCGGAAACACCATATATTTT. Protein product: CASSHTTGTGNTIYF.

This clone is a singleton in its sample. This chain uses TRBV6-5 with TRBJ1-2; D call uncertain. With 5 bases removed from V and 8 bases from J, the gap between germline ends came to 6 bases. Germline V gene data show CDR1 as MNHEY and CDR2 as SVGAGI. The CDR3 contains 10 residues. The DNA for the CDR3 is TGTGCCAGCAGTACCGAGGGCTACACCTTC. Residues: CASSTEGYTF.

This clone appeared a few times. CDR3 DNA sequence: TGTGCCAGCAGTGGGGACAGGAGGAACACCATATATTTT. Translation gives CASSGDRRNTIYF. The chain recombines TRBV2 with TRBJ1-3; TRBD1 aligns across 8 bases. Germline V gene lookup returns CDR1 SNHLY and CDR2 FYNNEI. V gave up 4 bases and J gave up 7 bases; unmatched junction bases: 3. The CDR3 totals 13 residues.

V and J are TRBV25-1 and TRBJ2-5, with 11 bases that match TRBD2. The end of the DNA fits TRBJ2-7 better, so the J call may be wrong. The germline CDR1 and CDR2 sequences are MGHDK and SYGVNS. The CDR3 totals 16 residues. The CDR3 nucleotides read TGTGCCAGCAGTGATCCCCGACTAGCGGGATCCTACGAGCAGTACTTC. Its protein product is CASSDPRLAGSYEQYF.

This chain links TRBV27 with TRBJ2-1; D call uncertain. The CDR3 has 14 amino acids. The V end was cut by 1 base, the J end by 7 bases, with 11 bases between. The germline CDR1 and CDR2 sequences are MNHEY and SMNVEV (reference sequence). CDR3 bases: TGTGCCAGCAGTTTATTCCTAGGCAAGAATGAGCAGTTCTTC. It yields the protein CASSLFLGKNEQFF.

The genes are TRBV4-1 and TRBJ1-2; a weak D match, TRBD1 (5 bases). The CDR3 runs to 16 residues. V was shortened by 1 base and J by 4 bases, with 16 bases between the two germline ends. Germline V gives CDR1 MGHRA, CDR2 YSYEKL. CDR3 coding DNA: TGCGCCAGCAGCCAAGGGGGCGGAAGGAGAACCTATGGCTACACCTTC. Amino acids: CASSQGGGRRTYGYTF.

The chain recombines TRBV27 with TRBJ1-5; maybe TRBD1 (6 bases). Germline lookup yields CDR1 MNHEY and CDR2 SMNVEV (reference sequence). This CDR3 is 12 amino acids long. The V end lost 5 bases, the J end lost 7 bases, and 9 bases lay between the germline ends. The CDR3 here is CASSHREQPQHF. The CDR3 coding sequence is TGTGCCAGCAGTCACAGGGAACAGCCCCAGCATTTT.

The genes are TRBV4-1 and TRBJ2-7, with D possibly being TRBD2 (7 bases). The length of the CDR3 is 14 residues. The V gene lost 6 bases and the J gene lost 0 bases, with 12 bases spanning the gap. Germline values: CDR1 MGHRA, CDR2 YSYEKL. CDR3 region: CASRQGGGSYEQYF. As DNA, the CDR3 is TGCGCCAGCAGGCAGGGAGGGGGCTCCTACGAGCAGTACTTC.

This clone was recorded once. V and J are TRBV5-5 and TRBJ2-7; D is unresolved. This CDR3 has 15 residues. Germline V gene data show CDR1 as SGHKS and CDR2 as YYEKEE (reference sequence). Trimming cost V 0 bases and J 0 bases, with 10 bases left between them. CDR3: CASSLAAVSSYEQYF. CDR3 coding DNA: TGTGCCAGCAGCTTGGCGGCGGTAAGCTCCTACGAGCAGTACTTC.

On this clone itself: The same CDR3 arises from other DNA sequences in this sample as well. The rearrangement uses TRBV30 and TRBJ2-7, with 8 positions matching TRBD1. The CDR3 length is 11 residues. After removal of 4 bases from V and 6 bases from J, the junction contained 2 bases not matched to a gene. Germline CDR1 and CDR2: GTSNPN and SVGIG (reference sequence). CDR3 DNA: TGTGCCTGGACGGACAGGGCCGAGCAGTACTTC. Protein sequence: CAWTDRAEQYF.

V gene TRBV11-3 combines with J gene TRBJ2-5, with 7 positions matching TRBD1. The CDR3 is made up of 13 amino acids. V trimming: 3 bases; J trimming: 4 bases; junction bases outside the gene matches: 2. The germline CDR1 and CDR2 sequences are SGHNT and YENEEA. The CDR3 reads CASSFSGGETQYF. The DNA for the CDR3 is TGTGCCAGCAGCTTCTCAGGGGGAGAGACCCAGTACTTC.

The chain employs TRBV5-6 and TRBJ1-2, with 9 bases identical to TRBD1. This CDR3 has 14 residues. With 3 bases clipped from V and 4 bases from J, the junction kept 4 bases outside the gene matches. Germline V gives CDR1 SGHDT, CDR2 YYEEEE. CDR3 residues: CASSSDRGFYGYTF. In nucleotides, the CDR3 is TGTGCCAGCAGCTCGGACAGGGGATTCTATGGCTACACCTTC.